This is a list of T cell receptor beta chains from one sample in a study of T cell responses to AZD1222 COVID-19 vaccine. Clones were read by immunoSEQ multiplex PCR, and TCRdb kept only the in-frame ones, dropping some. The table shows tens of thousands of clones, with roughly 88% occurring only once. This specimen consisted of peripheral blood, obtained on day 0 of AZD1222 vaccination. The receptors were sampled from an adult in good health. Both conserved end residues are trimmed from each CDR3. Clone sizes are given selectively: once, few, many, or a class where the clone is expanded.

TRBV6-5,once,ASSRQGDQPQH
TRBV9,few,ASSVAFRGSGNTIY
TRBV7-9,NA,ASSTGYQGSPLH
TRBV12-3/TRBV12-4,NA,ASSRETQY
TRBV7-9,once,ASSLVLAGRETQY
TRBV5-4,once,ASSHPRSAAGELF
TRBV7-8,once,ASSSQIYNSPLH
TRBV5-4,NA,ASSSPGQGDTGELF
TRBV14,NA,ASSQDGEYEQY
TRBV9,NA,ASSVRVGASGTSGETQY
TRBV2,NA,ASREGQTNQPQH
TRBV18,few,ASSEQGGYEQY
TRBV4-1,NA,ASSQDPGSGNTIY
TRBV28,NA,ASSPITGTQY
TRBV11-2,NA,ASSLDFLAGEETQY
TRBV5-1,NA,ASSLDRGNEKLF
TRBV6-5,NA,ASRNGVAYEQY
TRBV7-9,NA,ASIIMTGERLDTQY
TRBV7-2,NA,ASSPEAQGRNTGELF
TRBV10-3,NA,AISESREGRQPQH
TRBV7-2,NA,ASSLVRIGWGRNSPLH
TRBV5-1,NA,ASSLSGTIQETQY
TRBV4-1,NA,ASSQSAQSNQPQH
TRBV5-4,NA,ASSLKATLSTYEQY
TRBV3-1/TRBV3-2,NA,ASSIAPGQYDEAF